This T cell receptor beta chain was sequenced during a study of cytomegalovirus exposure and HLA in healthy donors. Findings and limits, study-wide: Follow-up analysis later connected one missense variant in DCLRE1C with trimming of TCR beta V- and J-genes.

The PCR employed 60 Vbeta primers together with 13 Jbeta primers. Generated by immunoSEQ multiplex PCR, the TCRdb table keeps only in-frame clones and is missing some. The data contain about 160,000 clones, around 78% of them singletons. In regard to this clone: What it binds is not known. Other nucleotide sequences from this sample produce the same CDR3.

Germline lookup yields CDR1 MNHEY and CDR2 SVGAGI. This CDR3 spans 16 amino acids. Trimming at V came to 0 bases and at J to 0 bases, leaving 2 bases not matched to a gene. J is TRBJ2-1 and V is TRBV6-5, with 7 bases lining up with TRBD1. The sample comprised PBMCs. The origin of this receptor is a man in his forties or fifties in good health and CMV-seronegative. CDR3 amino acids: CASSYSQGSSYNEQFF. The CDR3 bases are TGTGCCAGCAGTTACTCACAGGGGAGCTCCTACAATGAGCAGTTCTTC.